The clone carrying this T cell receptor beta chain was counted between two and nine times. Its antigen is not known. The CDR3 runs to 13 residues. Germline V gives CDR1 SGHTA, CDR2 FQGNSA. V dropped 5 bases and J dropped 5 bases, with 12 bases sitting between them. This record belongs to a study of beta chain features in type 1 diabetes. Study-wide context: Patients looked much like healthy donors when it came to age, gender and cell yields.

Regarding the study as a whole: It was not settled here whether HLA type affects TCRB rearrangement. Moderately but significantly shorter TCRB CDR3s were found in Type 1 diabetes patients in all four CD4+ subsets. Within patients, naive, central memory and Treg TCRB repertoires seemed more similar than within healthy donors.

Reverse transcription of all isolated RNA meant that expressed TCRB transcripts were sequenced. Method: immunoSEQ multiplex PCR; TCRdb's copy keeps in-frame clones and lacks some. The profile shows roughly 300,000 clones, 9.3% of them singletons. The clonotype originates from a man aged 25 to 40 with type 1 diabetes. The chain is built from TRBV7-2 and TRBJ1-2; D remains ambiguous. Sequenced material: central memory CD4+ T cells from blood. The CDR3: CASSPWALYGYTF. For the CDR3, the DNA is TGTGCCAGCAGCCCTTGGGCGCTGTATGGCTACACCTTC. Together with reference TRBV7-2 and TRBJ1-2, the CDR3 gives the full variable domain: GAGVSQSPSNKVTEKGKDVELRCDPISGHTALYWYRQSLGQGLEFLIYFQGNSAPDKSGLPSDRFSAERTGGSVSTLTIQRTQQEDSAVYLCASSPWALYGYTFGSGTRLTVV.